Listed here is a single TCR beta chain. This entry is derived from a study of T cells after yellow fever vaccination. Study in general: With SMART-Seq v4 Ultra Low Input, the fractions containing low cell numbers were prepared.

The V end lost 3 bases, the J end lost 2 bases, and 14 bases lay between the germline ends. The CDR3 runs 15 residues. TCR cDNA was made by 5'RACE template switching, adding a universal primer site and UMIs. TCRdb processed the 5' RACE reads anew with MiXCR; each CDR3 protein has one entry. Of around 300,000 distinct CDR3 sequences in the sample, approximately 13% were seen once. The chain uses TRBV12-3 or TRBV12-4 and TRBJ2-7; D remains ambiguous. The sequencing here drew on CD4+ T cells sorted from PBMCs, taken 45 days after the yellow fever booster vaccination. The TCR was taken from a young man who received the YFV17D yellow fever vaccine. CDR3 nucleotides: TGTGCCAGCAGTTTGTGGGCCCCCGGAACCTACGAGCAGTACTTC. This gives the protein CASSLWAPGTYEQYF.